This T cell receptor beta chain was obtained from a study of naive and memory T cell subsets. Both TRBC1 and TRBC2 were covered by a beta constant-region primer of two equimolar oligonucleotides. Four rounds of PCR amplified the ligated cDNA using nested alpha and beta constant-region primers plus SP2. TCRdb reanalysed the UMI-ligation and nested PCR reads using MiXCR and keeps one entry per CDR3 protein. The sample comprises around 35,000 distinct CDR3 sequences, 13% of which are singletons, and around 21% rests with the top ten. V lost 6 bases, J lost 5 bases, and 12 bases stayed unmatched. This CDR3 has 16 amino acids. Germline V CDR1 and CDR2: MNHEY, SVGEGT. CD8 T cells were positively selected from what remained after CD4 positive selection. EMRA cells were CD45RA+CD27-, and effector memory cells CD45RA-CD27-.

Sequenced material: effector memory CD4+ T cells from blood. Stated subset: effector memory, CD45RA- CD27-. This receptor was taken from a human donor in good health. The genes are TRBV6-2 or TRBV6-3 and TRBJ1-2; TRBD1 aligns across 10 bases. The CDR3 nucleotides are TGTGCCAGCAGCCTACGGACAGGGGGAAAAAGGTATGGCTACACCTTC. Protein: CASSLRTGGKRYGYTF.